This TCR beta chain was identified during a study of shared clonotypes between healthy human individuals. The germline gives CDR1 SGHRS, CDR2 YFSETQ. The V gene end was trimmed by 4 bases and the J gene end by 1 base; junction bases not matched to a gene: 3. This CDR3 has 14 residues. The repertoire was sequenced with immunoSEQ multiplex PCR; TCRdb's copy has only in-frame clones and lacks some. Among 850,000 to 1,200,000 clones listed, 60% to 80% were seen once. The receptor was derived from a man between 18 and 35 years old in good health. The sequencing sample was made of memory CD4+ T cells sorted from blood. This sample's subset: CD45RA-negative fraction. J is TRBJ2-5 and V is TRBV5-1; 8 bases align to TRBD1. Here the CDR3 DNA reads TGCGCCAGCAGCGTGGACAGGGCCCAAGAGACCCAGTACTTC. Amino acid sequence: CASSVDRAQETQYF.